A single sample is the source of the 21 T cell receptor beta chains below, sequenced in a study of blood T cell repertoires in COVID-19. Using immunoSEQ multiplex PCR, the repertoire was profiled, and TCRdb retains in-frame clones only, with some absent. Here the sample spans about 100,000 clones, roughly 90% being singletons. The sequenced material came from peripheral blood. These receptors were taken from a woman between 55 and 75 years old with acute or convalescent COVID-19.

This chain joins TRBV4-1 and TRBJ1-1, with D perhaps TRBD1 (5 bases). The CDR3 is 16 amino acids. V lost 1 base and J 5 bases, leaving 17 bases between the germline ends. CDR1 and CDR2 from the germline V gene are MGHRA and YSYEKL. CDR3: CASSQVVGSGWTEAFF. As DNA, the CDR3 is TGCGCCAGCAGCCAAGTGGTCGGATCAGGGTGGACTGAAGCTTTCTTT.

The chain recombines TRBV2 with TRBJ1-1; D uncertain. Germline V gives CDR1 SNHLY, CDR2 FYNNEI. The CDR3 extends over 14 amino acids. Between the trimmed V and J ends, which lost 3 bases and 0 bases, there was a span of 8 bases. CDR3 sequence (DNA): TGTGCCAGCAGTGATGCGGTTATGAACACTGAAGCTTTCTTT. As protein: CASSDAVMNTEAFF.

This clone appeared once. The V and J genes are TRBV7-9 and TRBJ1-3; D is perhaps TRBD1 (6 bases). There are 17 residues in the CDR3. Deletions cut 3 bases from V and 1 base from J, with 16 bases between. In germline, CDR1 is SEHNR, CDR2 FQNEAQ (reference sequence). CDR3 residues: CASSLFGRGVSGNTIYF. DNA for the CDR3: TGTGCCAGCAGCTTGTTCGGCAGGGGAGTTTCTGGAAACACCATATATTTT.

This clone has just a few counts. The chain joins TRBV6-6 to TRBJ2-2, with D possibly matching TRBD2 (5 bases). Germline CDR1 and CDR2: MNHNY and SVGAGI (reference sequence). V was clipped by 2 bases and J by 0 bases, with 7 bases between them. The CDR3 has 15 amino acids. The CDR3 bases are TGTGCCAGCAGTTACGACTATCCGAACACCGGGGAGCTGTTTTTT. Translation gives CASSYDYPNTGELFF.

In its sample, this clone was seen a few times. The same CDR3 also results from other DNA sequences found in this sample. The chain joins TRBV29-1 to TRBJ2-3, with 9 bases that match TRBD2. This CDR3 has 13 amino acids. Losses at the gene ends were 6 bases for V and 3 bases for J; bases not matched to a gene: 4. CDR1 SQVTM and CDR2 ANQGSEA come from the germline V gene. This CDR3 reads CSVGTSGTDTQYF. Here the CDR3 DNA reads TGCAGCGTGGGTACTAGCGGGACAGATACGCAGTATTTT.

This clone showed up just once. V and J are TRBV2 and TRBJ2-5, with TRBD1 as a possible D gene (6 bases). Germline CDR1 SNHLY, CDR2 FYNNEI. Between the trimmed V and J ends, which lost 4 bases and 5 bases, there was a span of 14 bases. This CDR3 has 14 residues. The CDR3 DNA reads TGTGCCAGCAGTGGTAACAGGGCAAAGGAGACCCAGTACTTC. Translated, it gives CASSGNRAKETQYF.

This CDR3 reads CSVDGDGRASYNEQFF. The CDR3 DNA reads TGCAGCGTTGACGGGGATGGAAGGGCCTCCTACAATGAGCAGTTCTTC. The chain has TRBV29-1 and TRBJ2-1, with a tentative D call TRBD2 (5 bases). Germline CDR1 and CDR2: SQVTM and ANQGSEA. The ends were cut back, 3 bases at V and 0 bases at J, with 15 bases in the middle. CDR3 size: 16 residues.

V and J are TRBV15 and TRBJ1-2; 7 positions match TRBD1. In germline, CDR1 is LNHNV, CDR2 YYDKDF (reference sequence). Trimming cost V 0 bases and J 6 bases; bases outside gene matches: 7. This CDR3 has 15 amino acids. CDR3 region: CATSRDGQAHDGYTF. As DNA, the CDR3 is TGTGCCACCAGCAGAGACGGACAGGCCCACGATGGCTACACCTTC.

CDR3 residues: CASSLAPGSGGAGELFF. CDR3 sequence (DNA): TGCGCCAGCAGCTTGGCCCCGGGGAGCGGGGGGGCCGGGGAGCTGTTTTTT. This sequence joins TRBV5-1 and TRBJ2-2; 10 bases are shared with TRBD2. Germline CDR1 reads SGHRS; CDR2 reads YFSETQ. The CDR3 runs 17 residues. The junction had 8 bases not matched to a gene; V was cut back by 0 bases and J by 6 bases. The full variable domain, its missing parts supplied by reference TRBV5-1 and TRBJ2-2, is KAGVTQTPRYLIKTRGQQVTLSCSPISGHRSVSWYQQTPGQGLQFLFEYFSETQRNKGNFPGRFSGRQFSNSRSEMNVSTLELGDSALYLCASSLAPGSGGAGELFFGEGSRLTVL.

The V gene is TRBV2, the J gene TRBJ1-2; the D gene is possibly TRBD1 (6 bases). V shed 10 bases and J shed 1 base, with 10 bases lying between them. Germline V gives CDR1 SNHLY, CDR2 FYNNEI. The CDR3 is made up of 12 amino acids. The CDR3 region is CATRDNNYGYTF. The CDR3 DNA sequence: TGTGCCACCCGGGACAATAACTATGGCTACACCTTC. Supplemented by reference TRBV2 and TRBJ1-2, the full variable domain reads EPEVTQTPSHQVTQMGQEVILRCVPISNHLYFYWYRQILGQKVEFLVSFYNNEISEKSEIFDDQFSVERPDGSNFTLKIRSTKLEDSAMYFCATRDNNYGYTFGSGTRLTVV.

This chain connects TRBV10-3 to TRBJ1-1; D remains unclear. Per the germline V gene, CDR1 is ENHRY and CDR2 is SYGVKD. CDR3 length: 13 residues. Deletions cut 5 bases from V and 5 bases from J, with 12 bases between. This CDR3 is CAISIDGKTEAFF. In nucleotides, the CDR3 is TGTGCCATCAGTATTGACGGGAAAACTGAAGCTTTCTTT.

The V and J genes are TRBV18 and TRBJ1-1; 11 bases fit TRBD1. From germline, CDR1 is KGHSH and CDR2 LQKENI. This CDR3 region has 15 residues. With V trimmed by 2 bases and J by 10 bases, 9 bases remained unmatched. In DNA, the CDR3 is TGTGCCAGCTCACCAAACCCGGGACAGGGGGTGGCAGCTTTCTTT. Amino acids: CASSPNPGQGVAAFF.

The chain recombines TRBV11-1 with TRBJ2-2; D may be TRBD1 (6 bases). CDR1 is SGHAT, CDR2 FQDESV, per germline (reference sequence). V was clipped by 1 base and J by 5 bases, with 8 bases between them. This CDR3 is 14 amino acids long. The CDR3 spells CASSLEGGTGELFF. The CDR3 bases are TGTGCCAGCAGCTTAGAAGGGGGTACCGGGGAGCTGTTTTTT.

The rearrangement uses TRBV25-1 and TRBJ2-5, with D tentatively TRBD2 (7 bases). Germline V gives CDR1 MGHDK, CDR2 SYGVNS. Trimming shortened V by 3 bases and J by 5 bases, and 13 bases separated the two germline ends. The CDR3 consists of 14 residues. CDR3 region: CASSELGGRETQYF. The CDR3 region has the DNA TGTGCCAGCAGTGAGCTCGGGGGGCGGGAGACCCAGTACTTC. The full variable domain, completed using reference TRBV25-1 and TRBJ2-5, is EADIYQTPRYLVIGTGKKITLECSQTMGHDKMYWYQQDPGMELHLIHYSYGVNSTEKGDLSSESTVSRIRTEHFPLTLESARPSHTSQYLCASSELGGRETQYFGPGTRLLVL.

The table lists this clone with a few counts. The chain recombines TRBV5-1 with TRBJ2-5, with TRBD2 identical over 7 bases. Looked up from germline, CDR1 is SGHRS and CDR2 is YFSETQ. The CDR3 loop spans 15 amino acids. V gave up 4 bases and J gave up 5 bases; unmatched junction bases: 11. This CDR3 is CASSPGTPGRETQYF. In DNA, the CDR3 is TGCGCCAGCAGCCCCGGGACCCCCGGGAGGGAGACCCAGTACTTC. Full variable domain (missing parts from reference TRBV5-1 and TRBJ2-5): KAGVTQTPRYLIKTRGQQVTLSCSPISGHRSVSWYQQTPGQGLQFLFEYFSETQRNKGNFPGRFSGRQFSNSRSEMNVSTLELGDSALYLCASSPGTPGRETQYFGPGTRLLVL.

The chain couples TRBV9 to TRBJ1-2; perhaps TRBD1 as D (6 bases). Germline V gene data show CDR1 as SGDLS and CDR2 as YYNGEE. The CDR3 spans 15 residues. V lost 4 bases, J lost 3 bases, and 16 bases lay in between. CDR3 DNA sequence: TGTGCCAGCAGCTCTTACAGGGAAGGGCACTATGGCTACACCTTC. This encodes CASSSYREGHYGYTF.

The rearrangement links TRBV3-1 (or the pseudogene TRBV3-2) to TRBJ2-1; a weak D match, TRBD1 (7 bases). This CDR3 spans 12 amino acids. The germline gives CDR1 LGHDT, CDR2 YNNKEL (reference sequence). V lost 3 bases, J lost 12 bases, and 12 bases lay in between. The CDR3 region is CASSQQGGWQFF. CDR3 DNA: TGTGCCAGCAGCCAGCAGGGGGGATGGCAGTTCTTC.

The chain couples TRBV7-2 to TRBJ2-7, with a possible D match to TRBD2 (5 bases). The CDR3 sequence is 13 residues long. The germline gives CDR1 SGHTA, CDR2 FQGNSA. V lost 4 bases and J lost 3, with 10 bases in between. CDR3 sequence reads: CASSSTSRYEQYF. The CDR3 DNA is TGTGCCAGCAGCTCAACTAGTCGCTACGAGCAGTACTTC.

V and J are TRBV3-1 (or the pseudogene TRBV3-2) and TRBJ2-1; 12 bases match TRBD2. CDR1 LGHDT and CDR2 YNNKEL come from the germline V gene (reference sequence). The junction had 6 bases not matched to a gene; V was cut back by 4 bases and J by 8 bases. The CDR3 consists of 15 residues. The CDR3 region has the DNA TGTGCCAGCAGCCTCGGGACTAGCGGGCCCTATGAGCAGTTCTTC. This codes for CASSLGTSGPYEQFF.

The chain combines TRBV27 with TRBJ2-3; D gene uncertain. V was clipped by 4 bases and J by 2 bases, with 7 bases between them. The length of the CDR3 is 13 residues. Germline V CDR1 and CDR2: MNHEY, SMNVEV (reference sequence). CDR3 nucleotide sequence: TGTGCCAGCAGTTACCAGGTCACAGATACGCAGTATTTT. Translating it yields CASSYQVTDTQYF.

The rearrangement links TRBV9 to TRBJ2-1, with D possibly matching TRBD2 (5 bases). The CDR3 consists of 16 residues. Germline values: CDR1 SGDLS, CDR2 YYNGEE. V dropped 0 bases and J dropped 3 bases, with 13 bases sitting between them. The CDR3 nucleotides read TGTGCCAGCAGCGTAGCTTTGTCTAGCCGCTACAATGAGCAGTTCTTC. It yields the protein CASSVALSSRYNEQFF.